These 6 T cell receptor beta chains were all obtained from the same sample, sequenced in a study of cytomegalovirus exposure and HLA in healthy donors. Method: immunoSEQ multiplex PCR; TCRdb's copy keeps in-frame clones and lacks some. Of about 49,000 clones detected, roughly 93% appear once; the ten largest clones hold approximately 1.4%. Sequenced sample: PBMCs. The receptors derive from a man between 18 and 35 years old in good health and CMV-seronegative.

The rearrangement links TRBV6-4 to TRBJ2-1; 8 bases match TRBD2. V lost 5 bases and J lost 3; bases outside the gene matches: 6. From germline, CDR1 is MRHNA and CDR2 SNTAGT. The CDR3 is made up of 15 amino acids. CDR3 in DNA: TGTGCCAGCAGTCGGCGGGAGGAGGGCTACAATGAGCAGTTCTTC. It is translated as CASSRREEGYNEQFF.

V gene TRBV10-2 combines with J gene TRBJ2-7, with a tentative D call TRBD1 (6 bases). The CDR3 is 14 residues long. V was shortened by 3 bases and J by 5 bases, with 14 bases between the two germline ends. Germline CDR1 WSHSY, CDR2 SAAADI. The CDR3 DNA reads TGCGCCAGCAGTGACGGCAGGGGCCCCCACGAGCAGTACTTC. This sequence encodes CASSDGRGPHEQYF.

The chain couples TRBV7-8 to TRBJ2-2; TRBD1 might be the D (6 bases). V lost 5 bases and J lost 5, with 18 bases in between. This CDR3 is 16 amino acids long. CDR1 is SGHVS and CDR2 is FQNEAQ in the germline V gene. CDR3 sequence reads: CASSHNRETWTGELFF. For the CDR3, the DNA is TGTGCCAGCAGCCACAACAGGGAGACTTGGACCGGGGAGCTGTTTTTT.

The chain uses TRBV11-2 and TRBJ2-3, with no clear D. Germline assignment: CDR1 SGHAT and CDR2 FQNNGV. The CDR3 has 17 amino acids. Trimming stripped 0 bases from V and 1 base from J, with 14 bases between. The CDR3 sequence is CASSLDPPGSGTDTQYF. CDR3 in DNA: TGTGCCAGCAGCTTAGATCCCCCGGGTTCGGGCACAGATACGCAGTATTTT. The full variable domain, in which reference TRBV11-2 and TRBJ2-3 provide the parts outside the CDR3, is EAGVAQSPRYKIIEKRQSVAFWCNPISGHATLYWYQQILGQGPKLLIQFQNNGVVDDSQLPKDRFSAERLKGVDSTLKIQPAKLEDSAVYLCASSLDPPGSGTDTQYFGPGTRLTVL.

The chain combines TRBV10-3 with TRBJ2-1; 8 bases agree with TRBD2. Germline CDR1 is ENHRY and CDR2 is SYGVKD. The trim removed 0 bases at V and 7 bases at J, leaving 8 bases unmatched. This CDR3 contains 16 residues. The CDR3 bases are TGTGCCATCAGTGAGTCGTATACTAGCGGAATTAATGAGCAGTTCTTC. Encoded protein: CAISESYTSGINEQFF.

This chain connects TRBV6-6 to TRBJ2-1; 11 positions match TRBD2. Trimming took 6 bases from V and 4 from J; bases not matched to a gene: 5. This CDR3 region has 15 residues. In germline, CDR1 is MNHNY, CDR2 SVGAGI (reference sequence). For the CDR3, the DNA is TGTGCCAGCAGCCAAACTAGCGGGAGTTACAATGAGCAGTTCTTC. The encoded protein is CASSQTSGSYNEQFF.